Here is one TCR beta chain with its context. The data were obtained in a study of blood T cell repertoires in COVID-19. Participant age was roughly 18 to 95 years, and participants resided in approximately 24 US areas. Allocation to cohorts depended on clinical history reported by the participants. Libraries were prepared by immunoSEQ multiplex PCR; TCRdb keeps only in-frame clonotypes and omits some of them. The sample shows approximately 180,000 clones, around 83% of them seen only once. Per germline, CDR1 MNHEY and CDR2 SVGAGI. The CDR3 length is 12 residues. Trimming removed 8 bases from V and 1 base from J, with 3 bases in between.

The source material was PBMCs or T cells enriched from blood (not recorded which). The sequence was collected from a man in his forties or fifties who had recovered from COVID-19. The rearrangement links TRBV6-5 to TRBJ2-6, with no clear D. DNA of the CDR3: TGTGCCAGCTCATCTGGGGCCAACGTCCTGACTTTC. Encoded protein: CASSSGANVLTF.